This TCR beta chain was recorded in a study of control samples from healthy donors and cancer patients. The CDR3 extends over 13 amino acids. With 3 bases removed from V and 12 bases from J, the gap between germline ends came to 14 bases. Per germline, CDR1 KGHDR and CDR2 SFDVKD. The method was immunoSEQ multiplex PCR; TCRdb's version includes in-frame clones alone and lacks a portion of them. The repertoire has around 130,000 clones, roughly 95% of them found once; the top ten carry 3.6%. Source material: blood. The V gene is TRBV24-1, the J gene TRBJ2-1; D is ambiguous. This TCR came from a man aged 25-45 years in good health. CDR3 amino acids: CATSDLTRTWQFF. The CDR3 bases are TGTGCCACCAGTGATCTCACGCGAACCTGGCAGTTCTTC.